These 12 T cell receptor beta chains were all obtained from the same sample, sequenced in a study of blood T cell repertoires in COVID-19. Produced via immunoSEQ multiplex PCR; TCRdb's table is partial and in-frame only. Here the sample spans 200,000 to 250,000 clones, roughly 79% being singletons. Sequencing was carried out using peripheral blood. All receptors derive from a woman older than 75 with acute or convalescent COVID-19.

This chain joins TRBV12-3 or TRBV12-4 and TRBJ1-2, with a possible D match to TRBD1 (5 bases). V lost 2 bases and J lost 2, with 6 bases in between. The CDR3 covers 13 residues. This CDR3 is CASSLPGNYGYTF. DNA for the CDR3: TGTGCCAGCAGTTTACCAGGGAACTATGGCTACACCTTC.

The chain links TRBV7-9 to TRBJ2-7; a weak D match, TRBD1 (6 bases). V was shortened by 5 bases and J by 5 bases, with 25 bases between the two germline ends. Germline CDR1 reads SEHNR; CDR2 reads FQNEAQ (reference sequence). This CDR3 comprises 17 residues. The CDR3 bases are TGTGCCAGCAGCCCAGGGGATGGGGGATATCGGATCCACGAGCAGTACTTC. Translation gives CASSPGDGGYRIHEQYF.

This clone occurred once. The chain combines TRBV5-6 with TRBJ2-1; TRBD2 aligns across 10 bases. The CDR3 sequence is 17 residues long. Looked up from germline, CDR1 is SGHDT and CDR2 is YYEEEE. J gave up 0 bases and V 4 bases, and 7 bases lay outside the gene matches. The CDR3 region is CASSPRGLAVSYNEQFF. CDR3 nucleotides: TGTGCCAGCAGCCCCCGCGGACTAGCGGTCTCCTACAATGAGCAGTTCTTC.

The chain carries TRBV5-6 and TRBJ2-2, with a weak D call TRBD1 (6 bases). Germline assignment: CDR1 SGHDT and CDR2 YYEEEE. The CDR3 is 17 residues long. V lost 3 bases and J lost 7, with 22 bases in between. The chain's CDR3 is CASSSQQGSSTYGELFF. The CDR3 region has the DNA TGTGCCAGCAGCTCCCAACAGGGAAGTTCAACATACGGGGAGCTGTTTTTT.

The CDR3 DNA sequence: TGTGCCACCAGCAGAGGTGCCTTACGGGAGACCCAGTACTTC. It encodes CATSRGALRETQYF. The rearrangement uses TRBV15 and TRBJ2-5; D gene ambiguous. The CDR3 totals 14 residues. Deletions cut 1 base from V and 5 bases from J, with 11 bases between. The V gene's germline CDR1 is LNHNV and CDR2 YYDKDF (reference sequence).

The DNA of the CDR3 is TGTGCCAGCAGCTCCGGGACAGGGGCTCGCACCGGGGAGCTGTTTTTT. This sequence encodes CASSSGTGARTGELFF. The chain combines TRBV3-1 (or the pseudogene TRBV3-2) with TRBJ2-2; 10 bases are a match to TRBD1. Germline V gene data show CDR1 as LGHDT and CDR2 as YNNKEL (reference sequence). CDR3 size: 16 residues. Trimming cost V 5 bases and J 4 bases; bases outside gene matches: 7.

The DNA of the CDR3 is TGTGCCAGCAGCCCTGGCGGACGGACTATTCGCGAGCAGTACTTC. Translated, it gives CASSPGGRTIREQYF. This sequence joins TRBV7-6 and TRBJ2-7; possible D gene TRBD2, 6 bases. The CDR3 has 15 residues. The germline V gene encodes CDR1 SGHVS and CDR2 FNYEAQ. V gave up 5 bases and J gave up 6 bases, with 20 bases separating them.

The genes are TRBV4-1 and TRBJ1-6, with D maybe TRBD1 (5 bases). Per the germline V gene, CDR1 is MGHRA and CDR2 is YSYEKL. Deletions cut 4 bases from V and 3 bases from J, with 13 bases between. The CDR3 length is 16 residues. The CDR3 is CASSPDQGLYNSPLHF. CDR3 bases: TGCGCCAGCAGCCCAGACCAGGGTCTCTATAATTCACCCCTCCACTTT.

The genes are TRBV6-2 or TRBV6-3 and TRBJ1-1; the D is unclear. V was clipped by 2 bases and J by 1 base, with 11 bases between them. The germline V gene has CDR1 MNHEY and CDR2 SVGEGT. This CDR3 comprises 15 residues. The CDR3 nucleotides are TGTGCCAGCAGTTACCACAATACGGGGAACACTGAAGCTTTCTTT. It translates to CASSYHNTGNTEAFF.

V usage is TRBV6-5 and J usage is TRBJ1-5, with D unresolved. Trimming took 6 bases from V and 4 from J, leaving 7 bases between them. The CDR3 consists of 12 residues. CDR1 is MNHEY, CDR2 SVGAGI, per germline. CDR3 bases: TGTGCCAGCAGGAAACAGAATCAGCCCCAGCATTTT. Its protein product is CASRKQNQPQHF.

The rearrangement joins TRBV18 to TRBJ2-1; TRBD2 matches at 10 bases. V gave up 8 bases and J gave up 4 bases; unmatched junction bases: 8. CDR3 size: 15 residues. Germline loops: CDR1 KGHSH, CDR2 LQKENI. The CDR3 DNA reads TGTGCCAGCCAGCTCAGCGGGGGGGGTTACAATGAGCAGTTCTTC. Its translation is CASQLSGGGYNEQFF.

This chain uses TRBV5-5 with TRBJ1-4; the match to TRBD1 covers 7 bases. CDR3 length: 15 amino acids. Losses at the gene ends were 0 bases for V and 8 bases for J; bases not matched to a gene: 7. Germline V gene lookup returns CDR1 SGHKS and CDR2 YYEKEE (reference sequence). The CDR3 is CASSLADRVGEKLFF. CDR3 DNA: TGTGCCAGCAGCTTGGCCGACAGGGTGGGAGAAAAACTGTTTTTT.